This is a list of T cell receptor beta chains from one sample in a study of spatial heterogeneity in lung cancer. TCRdb fed the 5' RACE reads into MiXCR, producing one record per CDR3 protein. The table lists roughly 75,000 distinct CDR3 sequences, about 14% of them singletons, with 7.2% in the top ten. This specimen was PBMCs, taken at surgery. The receptors were sampled from a male donor with early-stage non-small cell lung cancer. Both conserved end residues are part of each CDR3. D genes are given only for firm matches. Not all rows give a size; the values are once, few, many and, for expanded clones, a class.

D gene: TRBD1
J gene: TRBJ2-5
clone size: many
V gene: TRBV3-1
CDR3 DNA: TGTGCCAGCAGCCAAGGGACAGGGGGGCCAGAGACCCAGTACTTC
CDR3 protein: CASSQGTGGPETQYF

D gene: NA
J gene: TRBJ1-2
clone size: few
V gene: TRBV7-9
CDR3 DNA: TGTGCCAGCAGCTTAGAGCCCTATGGCTACACCTTC
CDR3 protein: CASSLEPYGYTF

D gene: NA
J gene: TRBJ2-7
clone size: NA
V gene: TRBV20-1
CDR3 DNA: TGCAGTGCCCTGATGTTCCGGGACACAAGCTCCTACGAGCAGTACTTC
CDR3 protein: CSALMFRDTSSYEQYF

D gene: NA
J gene: TRBJ1-6
clone size: few
V gene: TRBV6-6
CDR3 DNA: TGTGCCAGCATGGGCAGGGCTGATTCACCCCTCCACTTT
CDR3 protein: CASMGRADSPLHF

D gene: NA
J gene: TRBJ2-3
clone size: NA
V gene: TRBV6-2/TRBV6-3
CDR3 DNA: TGTGCCAGCAGCCCTAGAATTTTAGCTGATACGCAGTATTTT
CDR3 protein: CASSPRILADTQYF

D gene: TRBD1
J gene: TRBJ1-2
clone size: few
V gene: TRBV30
CDR3 DNA: TGTGCCTGGAGTGACGGGGACAGTTTTAACTATGGCTACACCTTC
CDR3 protein: CAWSDGDSFNYGYTF

D gene: NA
J gene: TRBJ2-7
clone size: few
V gene: TRBV12-3/TRBV12-4
CDR3 DNA: TGTGCCAGCAGTTTTGTGGCAGGGAGGCACGAGCAGTACTTC
CDR3 protein: CASSFVAGRHEQYF

D gene: NA
J gene: TRBJ2-1
clone size: NA
V gene: TRBV15
CDR3 DNA: TGTGCCACCAGCAGACTCGGGGCGGGAATCCTCTACAATGAGCAGTTCTTC
CDR3 protein: CATSRLGAGILYNEQFF

D gene: NA
J gene: TRBJ1-1
clone size: few
V gene: TRBV10-3
CDR3 DNA: TGTGCCATCAGAGACTCGGGACAGAACACTGAAGCTTTCTTT
CDR3 protein: CAIRDSGQNTEAFF

D gene: NA
J gene: TRBJ2-5
clone size: many
V gene: TRBV9
CDR3 DNA: TGTGCCAGCAGCCAGGAGGGAAATCTAAGGGAGACCCAGTACTTC
CDR3 protein: CASSQEGNLRETQYF

D gene: NA
J gene: TRBJ1-1
clone size: NA
V gene: TRBV4-1
CDR3 DNA: TGCGCCAGCAGCCAAGTAGGACAGTTCATTAGCCGCACTGAAGCTTTCTTT
CDR3 protein: CASSQVGQFISRTEAFF

D gene: TRBD2
J gene: TRBJ2-2
clone size: NA
V gene: TRBV3-1
CDR3 DNA: TGTGCCAGCAGCCGCCTAGCTGCGGGAGGGCGTAACGGGGAGCTGTTTTTT
CDR3 protein: CASSRLAAGGRNGELFF

D gene: NA
J gene: TRBJ1-2
clone size: many
V gene: TRBV7-9
CDR3 DNA: TGTGCCAGCAGCTTACAGGGAGGATCCTATGGCTACACCTTC
CDR3 protein: CASSLQGGSYGYTF

D gene: NA
J gene: TRBJ2-5
clone size: NA
V gene: TRBV12-3/TRBV12-4
CDR3 DNA: TGTGCCAGCAGTATGGGTATGGCGACCCAGTACTTC
CDR3 protein: CASSMGMATQYF